This T cell receptor (beta chain) is from a study of blood T cell repertoires in COVID-19. V lost 5 bases and J 0 bases, leaving 5 bases between the germline ends. Per germline, CDR1 LNHNV and CDR2 YYDKDF (reference sequence). This CDR3 has 12 amino acids. Per the original data handling: From reference gene primer amplification, estimates of nucleated cell counts were derived. Assay: immunoSEQ multiplex PCR; the TCRdb copy retains only in-frame clones and omits some. The V and J calls and clone size are taken from that table; D and trimming were inferred from the DNA. The sample includes about 300,000 clones, approximately 88% seen only once; the top ten take roughly 6.7%.

The TCR was taken from a man younger than 35 who had recovered from COVID-19. V and J are TRBV15 and TRBJ2-7; D not resolved. Sequencing input: peripheral blood. The CDR3 protein is CATSFSSYEQYF. DNA of the CDR3: TGTGCCACCAGCTTCAGCTCCTACGAGCAGTACTTC.